The rows below give T cell receptor beta chains drawn from one sample of a study of blood T cell repertoires in COVID-19. TCRdb keeps only in-frame clones here, not all; method: immunoSEQ multiplex PCR. The sample holds over 150,000 clones, about 90% seen once. Input material: peripheral blood. The receptors stem from a man between 45 and 60 years old with acute or convalescent COVID-19. The CDR3 runs from the conserved cysteine through the conserved F or W. A D gene is named only where the DNA matches it firmly. Size values are once, few and many counts, or a class for expanded clones, and some rows have none.

abundance: -
d_gene: -
v_gene: TRBV21-1
j_gene: TRBJ2-1
CDR3nt: TGTGCCAGCAGCAAAGGGCGGGAGGGGGTCAATGAGCAGTTCTTC
CDR3aa: CASSKGREGVNEQFF

abundance: -
d_gene: -
v_gene: TRBV20-1
j_gene: TRBJ1-2
CDR3nt: TGCAGTGCTAGTAGACAGAATAACTATGGCTACACCTTC
CDR3aa: CSASRQNNYGYTF

abundance: -
d_gene: -
v_gene: TRBV15
j_gene: TRBJ1-3
CDR3nt: TGTGCCACCAGCAGAGCTGTTGCTGGAAACACCATATATTTT
CDR3aa: CATSRAVAGNTIYF

abundance: -
d_gene: -
v_gene: TRBV10-3
j_gene: TRBJ1-2
CDR3nt: TGTGCCATCAGTGAGTCGAGCCAGGTGGATGGCTACACCTTC
CDR3aa: CAISESSQVDGYTF

abundance: -
d_gene: -
v_gene: TRBV2
j_gene: TRBJ2-3
CDR3nt: TGTGCCAGCAACCGGGAATCTATGGATACGCAGTATTTT
CDR3aa: CASNRESMDTQYF

abundance: -
d_gene: -
v_gene: TRBV9
j_gene: TRBJ2-2
CDR3nt: TGTGCCAGCAGCGTTTTACAGACGAACACCGGGGAGCTGTTTTTT
CDR3aa: CASSVLQTNTGELFF

abundance: -
d_gene: -
v_gene: TRBV4-3
j_gene: TRBJ1-4
CDR3nt: TGCGCCAGCAGCCAAGATAGCACTGCAACTAATGAAAAACTGTTTTTT
CDR3aa: CASSQDSTATNEKLFF

abundance: -
d_gene: TRBD1
v_gene: TRBV19
j_gene: TRBJ1-6
CDR3nt: TGTGCCAGTAGTACTCGGGACAGGAATTCACCCCTCCACTTT
CDR3aa: CASSTRDRNSPLHF

abundance: -
d_gene: TRBD1
v_gene: TRBV19
j_gene: TRBJ1-5
CDR3nt: TGTGCCAGTAGTATAGTTACAGGGGGCTGGAATCAGCCCCAGCATTTT
CDR3aa: CASSIVTGGWNQPQHF

abundance: -
d_gene: -
v_gene: TRBV28
j_gene: TRBJ1-5
CDR3nt: TGTGCCAGCAGTCGGAGAGGGCCCAATCAGCCCCAGCATTTT
CDR3aa: CASSRRGPNQPQHF

abundance: -
d_gene: -
v_gene: TRBV9
j_gene: TRBJ2-1
CDR3nt: TGTGCCAGCAGCCGGAGACTAGATAGTGAGCAGTTCTTC
CDR3aa: CASSRRLDSEQFF

abundance: -
d_gene: TRBD2
v_gene: TRBV4-3
j_gene: TRBJ2-5
CDR3nt: TGCGCCAGCAGCCAAGATCCACCCCTAGCGGGGGGAACCCAAGAGACCCAGTACTTC
CDR3aa: CASSQDPPLAGGTQETQYF

abundance: few
d_gene: TRBD1
v_gene: TRBV19
j_gene: TRBJ2-3
CDR3nt: TGTGCCAGTAGGAGGCAGGGGGAAGATACGCAGTATTTT
CDR3aa: CASRRQGEDTQYF

abundance: once
d_gene: TRBD1
v_gene: TRBV29-1
j_gene: TRBJ1-4
CDR3nt: TGCAGCGTACGCGCAGGGGGCGCGAATGAAAAACTGTTTTTT
CDR3aa: CSVRAGGANEKLFF

abundance: once
d_gene: -
v_gene: TRBV5-4
j_gene: TRBJ1-2
CDR3nt: TGTGCCAGCAGCCCGCCGCTCCAAACAGCCAATAACTATGGCTACACCTTC
CDR3aa: CASSPPLQTANNYGYTF

abundance: -
d_gene: -
v_gene: TRBV7-9
j_gene: TRBJ2-2
CDR3nt: TGTGCCAGCAGCTTTTCTACCGGGGAGCTGTTTTTT
CDR3aa: CASSFSTGELFF

abundance: once
d_gene: TRBD1
v_gene: TRBV6-5
j_gene: TRBJ1-4
CDR3nt: TGTGCCAGCAGTTCCTCGCGGACAGGGAATGAAAAACTGTTTTTT
CDR3aa: CASSSSRTGNEKLFF

abundance: once
d_gene: TRBD2
v_gene: TRBV11-3
j_gene: TRBJ2-1
CDR3nt: TGTGCCAGCAGCTCCGGGGGGGTGAACGTGGAGCAGTTCTTC
CDR3aa: CASSSGGVNVEQFF

abundance: -
d_gene: TRBD1
v_gene: TRBV6-1
j_gene: TRBJ1-2
CDR3nt: TGTGCCAGCAGTGAACCGGGACAGAACTATGGCTACACCTTC
CDR3aa: CASSEPGQNYGYTF

abundance: -
d_gene: TRBD2
v_gene: TRBV5-1
j_gene: TRBJ2-1
CDR3nt: TGCGCCAGCAGCTTGGCGGGGGGGCACAATGAGCAGTTCTTC
CDR3aa: CASSLAGGHNEQFF

abundance: -
d_gene: -
v_gene: TRBV6-5
j_gene: TRBJ2-7
CDR3nt: TGTGCCAGTGGTCAACTGAGCTACGAGCAGTACTTC
CDR3aa: CASGQLSYEQYF

abundance: -
d_gene: TRBD1
v_gene: TRBV7-6
j_gene: TRBJ1-3
CDR3nt: TGTGCCAGCAGCCCCCGCCGGACAGGGGTGACGGGAAACACCATATATTTT
CDR3aa: CASSPRRTGVTGNTIYF

abundance: -
d_gene: -
v_gene: TRBV6-5
j_gene: TRBJ1-2
CDR3nt: TGTGCCAGCAGTTACTCCAGGGCAGACTATGGCTACACCTTC
CDR3aa: CASSYSRADYGYTF

abundance: once
d_gene: -
v_gene: TRBV10-2
j_gene: TRBJ1-1
CDR3nt: TGCGCCAGCAGTGAAGGTTATGCGGGACGGCGGTCCGACACTGAAGCTTTCTTT
CDR3aa: CASSEGYAGRRSDTEAFF

abundance: -
d_gene: -
v_gene: TRBV4-2
j_gene: TRBJ1-2
CDR3nt: TGTGCCAGCAGCCAACAGGAGGCGGGCTACACCTTC
CDR3aa: CASSQQEAGYTF

abundance: few
d_gene: -
v_gene: TRBV19
j_gene: TRBJ2-5
CDR3nt: TGTGCCAGTAGTATAAACAGACAAGAGACCCAGTACTTC
CDR3aa: CASSINRQETQYF

abundance: once
d_gene: -
v_gene: TRBV7-2
j_gene: TRBJ2-3
CDR3nt: TGTGCCAGCAGCTTAGTGGAGGGGAGCACAGATACGCAGTATTTT
CDR3aa: CASSLVEGSTDTQYF

abundance: -
d_gene: -
v_gene: TRBV11-3
j_gene: TRBJ1-1
CDR3nt: TGTGCCAGCAGCTGGGGGCTGAACACTGAAGCTTTCTTT
CDR3aa: CASSWGLNTEAFF